The present T cell receptor (beta chain) was sequenced within a study of OX40 agonist ivuxolimab in advanced cancers. Background on the study: Every 2 weeks, patients got intravenous ivuxolimab at one of six dose levels (0.01-10 mg/kg). Study-wide results and limits: Low normalized T-cell clonal expansion was additionally recorded for some nonresponders. Mean expanded clone counts were higher in CD8+ than CD4+ T cells.

The CDR3 consists of 14 residues. CDR1 and CDR2 (germline): SGHDN, FVKESK. V gave up 5 bases and J gave up 5 bases; unmatched junction bases: 9. The cohort excluded patients with autoimmune disease history or systemic immunosuppression. Worth noting for this clone: The target antigen is unknown.

Only in-frame clones appear in the TCRdb table, and some are missing; sequencing was by immunoSEQ multiplex PCR. The table records 69,000 or so clones, 75% to 90% of them present only once. This receptor was obtained from an adult with an advanced solid tumor such as melanoma, head and neck, liver or kidney cancer. The input for sequencing was CD4+ or CD8+ T cells sorted from blood, taken in a trial of the OX40 agonist ivuxolimab. The rearrangement links TRBV14 to TRBJ2-7, with TRBD2 identical over 7 bases. The CDR3 here is CASSETSAVNEQYF. The CDR3 DNA sequence: TGTGCCAGCAGCGAAACTAGCGCTGTGAACGAGCAGTACTTC.